A selection of T cell receptor beta chains follows, all from one sample in a study of response to subunit inactivated influenza vaccine. Via MiXCR, TCRdb re-called the RT-PCR reads, giving one row per CDR3 protein. Of around 520,000 distinct CDR3 sequences in the sample, 12% were seen once. This specimen was PBMCs from blood, taken on the day of vaccination. The source is a man aged 50-59 years who received an inactivated influenza vaccine. Each CDR3 is given with its conserved first and last residue. A D gene is named only where the DNA matches it firmly. Rows give clone size only sometimes, using once, few, many, or a class for an expanded clone.

v_gene,j_gene,d_gene,abundance,CDR3nt,CDR3aa
TRBV4-2,TRBJ2-7,TRBD1,NA,TGTGCCATCAGCCAAGATCCCCGGGCAGGGGGCTACGAGCAGTACTTC,CAISQDPRAGGYEQYF
TRBV6-2/TRBV6-3,TRBJ2-7,NA,many,TGTGCCAGCAGTTACAGGGGAACCTACGAGCAGTACTTC,CASSYRGTYEQYF
TRBV5-5,TRBJ2-5,TRBD1,few,TGTGCCAGCAGCTCTTTCCAAGAGGACAGGGGTTTACGAGAGACCCAGTACTTC,CASSSFQEDRGLRETQYF
TRBV28,TRBJ1-2,NA,NA,TGTGCCAGCTACATCGGTTCCGGCTACACCTTC,CASYIGSGYTF
TRBV6-6,TRBJ2-1,NA,NA,TGTGCCAGCAGTTACTCGACCGGAGATGAGCAGTTCTTC,CASSYSTGDEQFF
TRBV10-3,TRBJ2-3,TRBD2,once,TGTGCCATCACCGCGGGTAGCGGGAGAACCACAGATACGCAGTATTTT,CAITAGSGRTTDTQYF
TRBV12-3/TRBV12-4,TRBJ2-1,TRBD2,NA,TGTGCCAGCAGTCCCCAGCTAGCGGGGGCTTCCGACAATGAGCAGTTCTTC,CASSPQLAGASDNEQFF
TRBV12-3/TRBV12-4,TRBJ2-3,NA,few,TGTGCCAGCAGTTTACCCGGGACTAGCACAGATACGCAGTATTTT,CASSLPGTSTDTQYF
TRBV11-1,TRBJ2-1,TRBD1,many,TGTGCCAGCACTGACAGGGCCAAATCTAATGAGCAGTTCTTC,CASTDRAKSNEQFF
TRBV20-1,TRBJ2-2,TRBD2,NA,TGCAGTGCTATAGCGGGGGGAAGCACCGGGGAGCTGTTTTTT,CSAIAGGSTGELFF
TRBV28,TRBJ2-7,TRBD1,few,TGTGCCAGCAGGGTAACCGGACAGGGCTACGAGCAGTACTTC,CASRVTGQGYEQYF
TRBV11-2,TRBJ2-2,TRBD1,many,TGTGCCAGCAGACGGACAGGGGGCGCATCCGGGGAGCTGTTTTTT,CASRRTGGASGELFF
TRBV7-8,TRBJ2-7,NA,NA,TGTGCCAGCAGCCGACAGCGAAACGCCTACGAGCAGTACTTC,CASSRQRNAYEQYF
TRBV29-1,TRBJ2-1,TRBD1,many,TGCAGCGTTGAAGACAAAGGACAGGGCTGGCCAATCAGCTCCTACAATGAGCAGTTCTTC,CSVEDKGQGWPISSYNEQFF
TRBV10-3,TRBJ2-1,NA,NA,TGTGCCATCAGTGATCGGGGCATAAACAATGAGCAGTTCTTC,CAISDRGINNEQFF
TRBV5-1,TRBJ2-2,NA,many,TGCGCCAGCAGCTTGGATCACACCGGGGAGCTGTTTTTT,CASSLDHTGELFF
TRBV12-3/TRBV12-4,TRBJ2-1,NA,few,TGTGCCAGCAGTTTAGACGGGAGATATAGTGGTGAGCAGTTCTTC,CASSLDGRYSGEQFF
TRBV25-1,TRBJ2-7,NA,many,TGTGCCAGCAGTGAAGCGACAGTTTCCTACGAGCAGTACTTC,CASSEATVSYEQYF
TRBV5-5,TRBJ2-7,TRBD1,NA,TGTGCCAGCAGCTTGGGAGGGGGCCCCTTCTACGAGCAGTACTTC,CASSLGGGPFYEQYF
TRBV4-2,TRBJ1-2,NA,few,TGTGCCAGCAGCCAAGGTTCCAGGGAGATGGATGGCTACACCTTC,CASSQGSREMDGYTF
TRBV15,TRBJ1-2,NA,NA,TGTGCCACCAAGGGCGGGGGCTATGGCTACACCTTC,CATKGGGYGYTF
TRBV20-1,TRBJ2-3,NA,few,TGCAGTGCTAGAGTGGTCAACACAGATACGCAGTATTTT,CSARVVNTDTQYF
TRBV7-2,TRBJ2-5,NA,many,TGTGCCAGCAGCTTAGAGCGGCAGACCCAGTACTTC,CASSLERQTQYF
TRBV7-2,TRBJ2-5,NA,NA,TGTGCCAGCAGCTTGGGACTCAGGACGCAAGAGACCCAGTACTTC,CASSLGLRTQETQYF
TRBV15,TRBJ2-2,TRBD1,few,TGTGCCACCAGCAGCGAACGAGACAGGGCCGGGGAGCTGTTTTTT,CATSSERDRAGELFF
TRBV12-3/TRBV12-4,TRBJ2-5,NA,few,TGTGCCAGCAGTTTCAGGGCTCAGCTGGGGGAGACCCAGTACTTC,CASSFRAQLGETQYF